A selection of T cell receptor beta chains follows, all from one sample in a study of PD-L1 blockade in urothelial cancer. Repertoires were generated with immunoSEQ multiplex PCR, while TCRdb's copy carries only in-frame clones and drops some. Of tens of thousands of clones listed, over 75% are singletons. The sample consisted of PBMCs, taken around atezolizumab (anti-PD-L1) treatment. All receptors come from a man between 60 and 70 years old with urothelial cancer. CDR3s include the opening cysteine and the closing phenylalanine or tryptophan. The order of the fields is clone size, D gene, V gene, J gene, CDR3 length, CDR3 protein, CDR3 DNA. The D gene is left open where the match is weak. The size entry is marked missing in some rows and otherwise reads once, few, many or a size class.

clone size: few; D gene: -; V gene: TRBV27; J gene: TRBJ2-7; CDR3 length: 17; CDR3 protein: CASSRSGVRPLSYEQYF; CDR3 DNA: TGTGCCAGCAGTCGGTCAGGGGTGCGCCCATTATCCTACGAGCAGTACTTC
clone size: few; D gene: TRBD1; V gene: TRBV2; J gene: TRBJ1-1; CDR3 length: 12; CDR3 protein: CASSGTGFDAFF; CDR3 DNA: TGTGCCAGCAGCGGGACAGGGTTTGACGCTTTCTTT
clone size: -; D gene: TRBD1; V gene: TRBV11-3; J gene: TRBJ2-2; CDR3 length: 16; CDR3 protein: CASSSTGWGNTGELFF; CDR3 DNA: TGTGCCAGCAGCTCGACAGGGTGGGGGAACACCGGGGAGCTGTTTTTT
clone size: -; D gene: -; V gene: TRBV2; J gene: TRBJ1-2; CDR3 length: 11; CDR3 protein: CARPRGSGYTF; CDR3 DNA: TGTGCCAGGCCAAGGGGCTCTGGCTACACCTTC
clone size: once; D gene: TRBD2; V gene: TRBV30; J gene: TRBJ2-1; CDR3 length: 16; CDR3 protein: CAWSVLLLAGGGEQFF; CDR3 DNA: TGTGCCTGGAGTGTTCTCCTGCTAGCGGGGGGAGGTGAGCAGTTCTTC
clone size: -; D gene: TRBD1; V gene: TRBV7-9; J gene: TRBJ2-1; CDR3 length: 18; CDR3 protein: CASSYRPLDRASGNEQFF; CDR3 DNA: TGTGCCAGCAGTTACCGCCCCCTGGACAGGGCCTCGGGCAATGAGCAGTTCTTC
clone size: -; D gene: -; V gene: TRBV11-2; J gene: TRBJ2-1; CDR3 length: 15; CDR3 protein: CASRLRDFTYNEQFF; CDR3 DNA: TGTGCCAGCAGGTTACGGGACTTTACCTACAATGAGCAGTTCTTC
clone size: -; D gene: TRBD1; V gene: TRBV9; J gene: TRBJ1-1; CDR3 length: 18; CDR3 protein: CASSVGGQGRPSLSEAFF; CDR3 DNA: TGTGCCAGCAGCGTAGGAGGACAGGGCCGTCCTTCTCTCTCTGAAGCTTTCTTT
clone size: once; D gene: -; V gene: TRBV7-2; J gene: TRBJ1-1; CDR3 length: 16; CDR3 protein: CASSLSIGAATAEAFF; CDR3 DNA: TGTGCCAGCAGCTTATCTATCGGCGCTGCGACAGCTGAAGCTTTCTTT
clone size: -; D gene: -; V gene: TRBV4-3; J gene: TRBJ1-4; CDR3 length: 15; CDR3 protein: CASSQPGFSNEKLFF; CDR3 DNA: TGCGCCAGCAGCCAACCCGGGTTCAGTAATGAAAAACTGTTTTTT
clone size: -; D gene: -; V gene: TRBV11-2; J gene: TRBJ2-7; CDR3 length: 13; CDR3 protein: CASSPTPRDRQYF; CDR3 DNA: TGTGCCAGCAGCCCGACCCCGAGGGATCGGCAGTACTTC
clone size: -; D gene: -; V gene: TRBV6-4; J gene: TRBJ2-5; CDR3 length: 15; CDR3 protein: CASSEQQGGIETQYF; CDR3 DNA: TGTGCCAGCAGTGAACAACAGGGGGGGATAGAGACCCAGTACTTC
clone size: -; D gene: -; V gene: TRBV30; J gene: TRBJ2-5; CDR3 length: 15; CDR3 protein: CAWSVRRAIQETQYF; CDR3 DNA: TGTGCCTGGAGTGTAAGGCGGGCCATCCAAGAGACCCAGTACTTC
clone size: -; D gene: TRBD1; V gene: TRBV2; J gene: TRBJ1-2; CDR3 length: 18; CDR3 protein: CASSEWRIVTGGATGYTF; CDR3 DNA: TGTGCCAGCAGTGAATGGAGGATAGTGACAGGGGGCGCTACAGGCTACACCTTC
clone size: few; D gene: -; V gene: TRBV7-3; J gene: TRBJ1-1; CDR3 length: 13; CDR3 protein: CASSLMANTEAFF; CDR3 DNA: TGTGCCAGCAGCTTAATGGCGAACACTGAAGCTTTCTTT
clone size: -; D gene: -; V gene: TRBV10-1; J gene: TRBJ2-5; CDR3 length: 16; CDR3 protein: CASSESTAGGQETQYF; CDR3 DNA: TGCGCCAGCAGTGAGTCCACGGCAGGAGGGCAAGAGACCCAGTACTTC
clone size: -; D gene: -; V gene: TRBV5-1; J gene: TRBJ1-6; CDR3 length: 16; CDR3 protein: CASSRGANAGNSPLHF; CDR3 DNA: TGCGCCAGCAGCCGCGGAGCGAACGCCGGTAATTCACCCCTCCACTTT
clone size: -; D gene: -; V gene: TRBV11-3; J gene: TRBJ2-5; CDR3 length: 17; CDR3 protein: CASSTRLWEFPKETQYF; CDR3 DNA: TGTGCCAGCAGCACGAGGTTGTGGGAGTTCCCAAAAGAGACCCAGTACTTC
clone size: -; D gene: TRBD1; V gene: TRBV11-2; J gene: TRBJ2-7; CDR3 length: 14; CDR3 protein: CASRRDRERGEQYF; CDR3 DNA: TGTGCCAGCAGAAGAGACAGGGAACGAGGCGAGCAGTACTTC
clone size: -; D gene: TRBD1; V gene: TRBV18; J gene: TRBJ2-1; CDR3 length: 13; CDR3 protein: CASTGQTYNEQFF; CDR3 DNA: TGTGCCAGCACGGGACAGACCTACAATGAGCAGTTCTTC
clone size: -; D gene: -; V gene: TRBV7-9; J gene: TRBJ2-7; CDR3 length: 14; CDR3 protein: CASSLGWGPYEQYF; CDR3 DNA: TGTGCCAGCAGCTTAGGATGGGGCCCCTACGAGCAGTACTTC
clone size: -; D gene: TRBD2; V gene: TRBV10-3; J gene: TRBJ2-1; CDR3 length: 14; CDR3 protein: CAIGQREERGEQFF; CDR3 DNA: TGTGCCATCGGGCAGCGGGAGGAAAGGGGTGAGCAGTTCTTC
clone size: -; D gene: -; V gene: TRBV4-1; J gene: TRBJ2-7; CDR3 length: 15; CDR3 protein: CASSQGLAGENEQYF; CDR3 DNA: TGCGCCAGCAGCCAAGGTCTGGCAGGGGAAAACGAGCAGTACTTC
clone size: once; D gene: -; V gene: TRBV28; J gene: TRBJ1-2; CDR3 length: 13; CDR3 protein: CASSDPGNYGYTF; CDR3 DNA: TGTGCCAGCAGTGACCCAGGGAACTATGGCTACACCTTC
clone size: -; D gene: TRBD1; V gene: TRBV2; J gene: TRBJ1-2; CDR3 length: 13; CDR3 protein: CASSGDRANGYTF; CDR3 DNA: TGTGCCAGCAGTGGGGACAGGGCGAATGGCTACACCTTC
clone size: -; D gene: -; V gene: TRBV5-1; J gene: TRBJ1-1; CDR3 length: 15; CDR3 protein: CASSPGRGRYTEAFF; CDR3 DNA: TGCGCCAGCAGCCCGGGACGGGGGAGATACACTGAAGCTTTCTTT
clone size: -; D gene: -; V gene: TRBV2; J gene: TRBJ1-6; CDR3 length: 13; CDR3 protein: CASPGFENSPLHF; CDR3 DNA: TGTGCCAGCCCAGGGTTTGAGAATTCACCCCTCCACTTT
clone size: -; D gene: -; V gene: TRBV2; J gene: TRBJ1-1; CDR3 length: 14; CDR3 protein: CASEKDSLNTEAFF; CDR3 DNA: TGTGCCAGCGAAAAAGACAGCTTGAACACTGAAGCTTTCTTT
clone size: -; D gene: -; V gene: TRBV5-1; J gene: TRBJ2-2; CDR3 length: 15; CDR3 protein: CASSLPRGDTGELFF; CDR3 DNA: TGCGCCAGCAGCTTGCCCCGGGGAGACACCGGGGAGCTGTTTTTT
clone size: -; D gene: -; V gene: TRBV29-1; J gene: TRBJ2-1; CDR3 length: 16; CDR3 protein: CSVPHGQAGSYNEQFF; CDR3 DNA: TGCAGCGTCCCCCACGGACAGGCGGGGTCCTACAATGAGCAGTTCTTC
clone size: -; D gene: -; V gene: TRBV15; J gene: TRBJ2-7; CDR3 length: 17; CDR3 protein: CATSRGGFRRGRYEQYF; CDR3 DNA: TGTGCCACCAGCAGAGGTGGCTTCCGGCGGGGACGCTACGAGCAGTACTTC
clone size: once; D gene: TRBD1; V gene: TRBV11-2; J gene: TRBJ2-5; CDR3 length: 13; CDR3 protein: CASSWGQQETQYF; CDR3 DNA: TGTGCCAGCAGCTGGGGACAGCAAGAGACCCAGTACTTC